A single T cell receptor beta chain is shown here with its context. The V and J ends lost 4 bases and 5 bases, in that order; junction bases with no gene match: 7. Germline V gene sequence: CDR1 MGHDK, CDR2 SYGVNS. This CDR3 is built from 14 residues. The data were obtained in a study of CD8+ T cells in alopecia areata. Extraction of RNA preceded its reverse transcription into cDNA, which served as the sequencing template. Using immunoSEQ multiplex PCR, the repertoire was profiled, and TCRdb retains in-frame clones only, with some absent. The sample lists roughly 150,000 clones, around 58% occurring once.

Sequenced here: CD4+ T cells sorted from blood, sampled at week 0. The rearrangement uses TRBV25-1 and TRBJ2-7, with TRBD1 identical over 8 bases. The TCR originated in a human donor with alopecia areata. The CDR3 nucleotides are TGTGCCAGCAGTGGGCGGACAGGGCTCCACGAGCAGTACTTC. Its protein is CASSGRTGLHEQYF.